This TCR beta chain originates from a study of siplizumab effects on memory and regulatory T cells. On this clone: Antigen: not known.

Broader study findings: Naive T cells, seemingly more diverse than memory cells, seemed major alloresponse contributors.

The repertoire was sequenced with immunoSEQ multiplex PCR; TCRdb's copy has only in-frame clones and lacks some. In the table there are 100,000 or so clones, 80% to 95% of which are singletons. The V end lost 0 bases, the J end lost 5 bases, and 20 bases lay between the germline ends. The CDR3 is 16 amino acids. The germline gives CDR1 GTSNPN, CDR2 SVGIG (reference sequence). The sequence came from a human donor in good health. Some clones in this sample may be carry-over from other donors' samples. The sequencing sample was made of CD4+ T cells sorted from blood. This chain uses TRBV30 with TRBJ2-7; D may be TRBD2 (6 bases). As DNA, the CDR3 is TGTGCCTGGAGTGTACCGGGCAGGTCGGGGGATCACGAGCAGTACTTC. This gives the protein CAWSVPGRSGDHEQYF. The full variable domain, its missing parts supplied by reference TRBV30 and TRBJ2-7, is SQTIHQWPATLVQPVGSPLSLECTVEGTSNPNLYWYRQAAGRGLQLLFYSVGIGQISSEVPQNLSASRPQDRQFILSSKKLLLSDSGFYLCAWSVPGRSGDHEQYFGPGTRLTVT.